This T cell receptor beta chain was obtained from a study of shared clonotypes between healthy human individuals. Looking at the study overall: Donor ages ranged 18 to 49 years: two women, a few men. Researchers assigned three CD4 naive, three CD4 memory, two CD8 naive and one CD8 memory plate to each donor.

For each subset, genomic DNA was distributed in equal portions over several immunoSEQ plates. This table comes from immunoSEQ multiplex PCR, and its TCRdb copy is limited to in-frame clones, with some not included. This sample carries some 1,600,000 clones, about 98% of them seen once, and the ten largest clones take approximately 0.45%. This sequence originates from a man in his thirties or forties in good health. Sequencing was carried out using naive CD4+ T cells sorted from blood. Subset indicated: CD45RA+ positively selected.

This CDR3 is CASRVTGGTEAFF. DNA of the CDR3: TGTGCCAGCAGGGTTACAGGGGGCACTGAAGCTTTCTTT. The chain employs TRBV28 and TRBJ1-1, with TRBD1 matching over 8 bases. The V gene's germline CDR1 is MDHEN and CDR2 SYDVKM. The CDR3 loop spans 13 amino acids. The trim removed 6 bases at V and 4 bases at J, leaving 4 bases unmatched.